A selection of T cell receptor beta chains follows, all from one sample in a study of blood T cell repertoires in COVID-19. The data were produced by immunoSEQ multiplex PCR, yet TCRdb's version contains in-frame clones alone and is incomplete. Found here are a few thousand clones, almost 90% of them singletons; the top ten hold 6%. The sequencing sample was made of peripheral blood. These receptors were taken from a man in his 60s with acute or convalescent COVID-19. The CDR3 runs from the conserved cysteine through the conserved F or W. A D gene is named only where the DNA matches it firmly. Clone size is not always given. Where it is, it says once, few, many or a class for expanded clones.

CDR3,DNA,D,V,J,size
CASSATAPSGNTIYF,TGTGCCAGCAGTGCGACAGCGCCCTCTGGAAACACCATATATTTT,NA,TRBV25-1,TRBJ1-3,NA
CATSSDTEETQYF,TGTGCCACCAGTTCCGACACCGAAGAGACCCAGTACTTC,NA,TRBV24-1,TRBJ2-5,NA
CASSRGGQGAIGTEAFF,TGTGCCAGCAGCAGGGGTGGACAGGGGGCAATCGGAACTGAAGCTTTCTTT,TRBD1,TRBV5-4,TRBJ1-1,NA
CASSLGTSGGAETQYF,TGTGCCAGCAGCTTAGGGACTAGCGGGGGGGCAGAGACCCAGTACTTC,TRBD2,TRBV11-1,TRBJ2-5,few
CASSPVLAGGYEQYF,TGCGCCAGCAGCCCGGTCCTAGCGGGAGGGTACGAGCAGTACTTC,TRBD2,TRBV5-1,TRBJ2-7,NA
CASSLGDRGLGSYNEQFF,TGTGCCAGCAGCTTGGGGGACAGGGGACTCGGCTCCTACAATGAGCAGTTCTTC,TRBD1,TRBV5-4,TRBJ2-1,NA
CASSLGGSPGAFF,TGTGCCAGCAGCTTGGGGGGCAGCCCGGGAGCTTTCTTT,NA,TRBV5-5,TRBJ1-1,NA
CASSSRLAGEWDEQYF,TGTGCCAGCAGCTCCCGACTAGCGGGAGAGTGGGACGAGCAGTACTTC,TRBD2,TRBV5-6,TRBJ2-7,few
CASSRTGGEQFF,TGTGCCAGCAGTCGGACAGGAGGTGAGCAGTTCTTC,TRBD1,TRBV13,TRBJ2-1,NA
CASSGTDNRYGYTF,TGTGCCAGTAGCGGTACCGACAACCGCTATGGCTACACCTTC,NA,TRBV19,TRBJ1-2,NA
CSGRPGTAQETQYF,TGCAGCGGGAGACCCGGGACAGCCCAAGAGACCCAGTACTTC,TRBD1,TRBV29-1,TRBJ2-5,few
CASSLYRGGGEKLFF,TGTGCCAGCAGCCTATACAGGGGAGGTGGTGAAAAACTGTTTTTT,TRBD1,TRBV7-2,TRBJ1-4,NA
CATSSYGGGGETQYF,TGTGCCACCAGCAGCTATGGAGGGGGAGGGGAGACCCAGTACTTC,NA,TRBV15,TRBJ2-5,NA
CASSYSRGLTEAFF,TGTGCCAGCAGTTACTCCAGGGGGCTCACTGAAGCTTTCTTT,TRBD1,TRBV6-5,TRBJ1-1,NA
CASSLGQGYEQFF,TGTGCCAGCAGCCTGGGACAGGGGTATGAGCAGTTCTTC,TRBD1,TRBV13,TRBJ2-1,NA
CASSPRGSGTTGELFF,TGTGCCAGCAGTCCACGGGGCAGCGGGACAACCGGGGAGCTGTTTTTT,NA,TRBV5-6,TRBJ2-2,NA
CASSQDRGLRSYTF,TGTGCCAGCAGTCAAGACAGGGGGTTGCGTAGCTACACCTTC,TRBD1,TRBV28,TRBJ1-2,NA
CASSPSLGQGGETQYF,TGTGCCAGCAGCCCGTCCCTCGGACAGGGAGGAGAGACCCAGTACTTC,TRBD1,TRBV14,TRBJ2-5,NA
CASRVLAGGPLNEQFF,TGTGCCAGCAGAGTACTAGCGGGGGGGCCCCTAAATGAGCAGTTCTTC,TRBD2,TRBV27,TRBJ2-1,NA
CAWTQTGNNEKLFF,TGTGCCTGGACTCAGACAGGGAATAATGAAAAACTGTTTTTT,TRBD1,TRBV30,TRBJ1-4,NA
CASRTGSGWELFF,TGTGCCAGCAGGACGGGATCAGGTTGGGAGCTGTTTTTT,NA,TRBV2,TRBJ2-2,NA
CASNRDSVEFYYGYTF,TGTGCCAGCAACCGGGACAGCGTCGAATTCTACTATGGCTACACCTTC,TRBD1,TRBV5-5,TRBJ1-2,once
CASSQIYRGKSIYGYTF,TGTGCCAGCAGCCAGATATACAGGGGCAAGTCAATCTATGGCTACACCTTC,TRBD1,TRBV14,TRBJ1-2,NA
CASSPRWKNSQTANTGELFF,TGCGCCAGCAGTCCAAGATGGAAGAACAGCCAAACCGCGAACACCGGGGAGCTGTTTTTT,NA,TRBV4-1,TRBJ2-2,NA
CASSLGPGTGGQPQHF,TGTGCCAGCAGCTTAGGGCCCGGGACAGGTGGGCAGCCCCAGCATTTT,TRBD1,TRBV7-2,TRBJ1-5,NA
CASRDRGNSPLHF,TGTGCCAGCAGGGACCGGGGTAATTCACCCCTCCACTTT,NA,TRBV5-6,TRBJ1-6,NA
CASSFGGAAGEKLFF,TGTGCCAGCAGTTTTGGGGGGGCGGCGGGGGAAAAACTGTTTTTT,NA,TRBV27,TRBJ1-4,NA
CASSSGLAGGDEQFF,TGCGCCAGCAGCTCTGGACTAGCGGGGGGTGATGAGCAGTTCTTC,TRBD2,TRBV5-1,TRBJ2-1,NA
CASSLSRLVSYNEQFF,TGTGCCAGCAGCTTATCGAGACTAGTTTCCTACAATGAGCAGTTCTTC,NA,TRBV7-6,TRBJ2-1,NA
CASSGDFTGELFF,TGTGCCAGCAGTGGTGACTTTACCGGGGAGCTGTTTTTT,NA,TRBV6-4,TRBJ2-2,NA
CASDPRGQGVGDTEAFF,TGCGCCAGCGACCCCCGTGGACAGGGGGTTGGGGACACTGAAGCTTTCTTT,TRBD1,TRBV4-1,TRBJ1-1,NA